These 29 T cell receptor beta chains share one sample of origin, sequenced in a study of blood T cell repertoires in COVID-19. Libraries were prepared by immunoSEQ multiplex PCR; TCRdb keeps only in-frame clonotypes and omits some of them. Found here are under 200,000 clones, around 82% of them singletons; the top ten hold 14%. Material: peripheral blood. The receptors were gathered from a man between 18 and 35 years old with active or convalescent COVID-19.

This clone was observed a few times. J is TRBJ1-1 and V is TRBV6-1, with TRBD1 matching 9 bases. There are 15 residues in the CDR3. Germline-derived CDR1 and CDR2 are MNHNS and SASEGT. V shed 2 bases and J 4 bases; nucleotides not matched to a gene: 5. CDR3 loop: CASSERTGEGTEAFF. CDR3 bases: TGTGCCAGCAGTGAAAGGACAGGGGAGGGCACTGAAGCTTTCTTT.

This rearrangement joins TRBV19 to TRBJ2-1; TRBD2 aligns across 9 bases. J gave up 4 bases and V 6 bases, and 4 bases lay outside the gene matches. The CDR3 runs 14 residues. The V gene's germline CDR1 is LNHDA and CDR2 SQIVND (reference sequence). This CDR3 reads CASRGLARYNEQFF. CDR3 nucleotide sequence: TGTGCCAGTAGAGGACTAGCGAGGTACAATGAGCAGTTCTTC.

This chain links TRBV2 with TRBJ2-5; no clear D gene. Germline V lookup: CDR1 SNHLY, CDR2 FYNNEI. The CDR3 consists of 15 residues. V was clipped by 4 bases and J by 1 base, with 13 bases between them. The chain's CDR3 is CASSVSFPSQETQYF. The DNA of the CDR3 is TGTGCCAGCAGTGTAAGCTTTCCATCCCAAGAGACCCAGTACTTC.

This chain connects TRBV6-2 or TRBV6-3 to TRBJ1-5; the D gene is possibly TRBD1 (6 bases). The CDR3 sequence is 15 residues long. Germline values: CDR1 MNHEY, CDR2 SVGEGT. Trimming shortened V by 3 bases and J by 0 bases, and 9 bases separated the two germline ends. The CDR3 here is CASSYTGHSNQPQHF. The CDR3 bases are TGTGCCAGCAGTTATACAGGGCATAGCAATCAGCCCCAGCATTTT.

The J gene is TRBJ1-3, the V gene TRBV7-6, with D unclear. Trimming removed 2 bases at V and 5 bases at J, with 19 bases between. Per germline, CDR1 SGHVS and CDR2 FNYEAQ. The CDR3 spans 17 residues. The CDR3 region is CASSLSTPRGTRNTIYF. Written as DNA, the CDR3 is TGTGCCAGCAGCTTAAGCACCCCCCGAGGCACAAGAAACACCATATATTTT.

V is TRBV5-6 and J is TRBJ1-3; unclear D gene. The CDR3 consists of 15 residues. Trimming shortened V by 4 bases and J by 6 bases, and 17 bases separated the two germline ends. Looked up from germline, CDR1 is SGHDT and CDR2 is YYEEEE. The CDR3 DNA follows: TGTGCCAGCAGCCTCGTAACCGGGGTGGAAAACACCATATATTTT. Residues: CASSLVTGVENTIYF.

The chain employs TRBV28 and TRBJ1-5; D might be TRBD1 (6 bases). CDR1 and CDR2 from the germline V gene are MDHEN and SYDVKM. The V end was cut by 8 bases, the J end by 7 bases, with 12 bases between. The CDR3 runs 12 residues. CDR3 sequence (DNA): TGTGCCAGCGGGGGCTGGGTCCAGCCCCAGCATTTT. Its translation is CASGGWVQPQHF.

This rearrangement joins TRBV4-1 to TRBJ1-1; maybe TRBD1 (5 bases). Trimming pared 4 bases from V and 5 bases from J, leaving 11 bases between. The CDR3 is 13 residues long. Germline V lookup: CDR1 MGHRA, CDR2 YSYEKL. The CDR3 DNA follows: TGCGCCAGCAGCCTCAGGGTGGGGACTGAAGCTTTCTTT. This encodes CASSLRVGTEAFF.

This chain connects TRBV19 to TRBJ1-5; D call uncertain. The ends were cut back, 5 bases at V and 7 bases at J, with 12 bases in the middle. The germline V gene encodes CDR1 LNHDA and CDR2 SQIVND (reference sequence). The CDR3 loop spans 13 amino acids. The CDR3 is CASSPGLRQPQHF. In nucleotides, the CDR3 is TGTGCCAGTAGTCCGGGTTTGCGGCAGCCCCAGCATTTT.

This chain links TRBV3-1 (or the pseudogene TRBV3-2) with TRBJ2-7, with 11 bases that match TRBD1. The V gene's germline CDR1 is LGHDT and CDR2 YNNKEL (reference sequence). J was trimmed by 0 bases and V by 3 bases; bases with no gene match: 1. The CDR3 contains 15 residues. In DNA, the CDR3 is TGTGCCAGCAGCCAGGGACAGGGGGGCTCCTACGAGCAGTACTTC. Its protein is CASSQGQGGSYEQYF.

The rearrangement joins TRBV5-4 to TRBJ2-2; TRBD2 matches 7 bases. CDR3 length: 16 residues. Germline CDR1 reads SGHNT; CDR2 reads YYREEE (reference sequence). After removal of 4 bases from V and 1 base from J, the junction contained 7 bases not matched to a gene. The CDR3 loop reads CASSPLAEGNTGELFF. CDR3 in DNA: TGTGCCAGCAGCCCCCTAGCGGAGGGGAACACCGGGGAGCTGTTTTTT.

The CDR3 here is CASSQTGIRPNSPLHF. CDR3 DNA sequence: TGTGCCAGCAGCCAAACAGGGATACGACCCAATTCACCCCTCCACTTT. The J gene is TRBJ1-6, the V gene TRBV7-2, with D perhaps matching TRBD1 (6 bases). This CDR3 is 16 amino acids long. V was trimmed by 5 bases and J by 7 bases, leaving 18 bases between them. CDR1 and CDR2 from the germline V gene are SGHTA and FQGNSA. Using reference TRBV7-2 and TRBJ1-6 for the parts outside the CDR3, the full variable domain is GAGVSQSPSNKVTEKGKDVELRCDPISGHTALYWYRQSLGQGLEFLIYFQGNSAPDKSGLPSDRFSAERTGGSVSTLTIQRTQQEDSAVYLCASSQTGIRPNSPLHFGNGTRLTVT.

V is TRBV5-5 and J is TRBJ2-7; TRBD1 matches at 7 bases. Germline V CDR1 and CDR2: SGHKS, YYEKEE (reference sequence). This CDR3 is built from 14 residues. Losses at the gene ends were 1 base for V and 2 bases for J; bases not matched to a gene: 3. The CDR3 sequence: CASSLTGDTYEQYF. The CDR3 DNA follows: TGTGCCAGCAGCTTGACAGGGGATACCTACGAGCAGTACTTC.

This chain's CDR3 is CASSVAAGADNEQFF. DNA of the CDR3: TGTGCCAGCAGCGTAGCTGCGGGAGCGGACAATGAGCAGTTCTTC. This chain uses TRBV9 with TRBJ2-1, with 7 bases fitting TRBD2. Unmatched junction bases numbered 5, after V lost 0 bases and J lost 5 bases. There are 15 residues in the CDR3. In germline, CDR1 is SGDLS, CDR2 YYNGEE.

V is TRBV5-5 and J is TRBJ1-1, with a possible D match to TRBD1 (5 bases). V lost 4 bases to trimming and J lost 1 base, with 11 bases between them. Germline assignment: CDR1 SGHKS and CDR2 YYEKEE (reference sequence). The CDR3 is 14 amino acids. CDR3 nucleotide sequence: TGTGCCAGCAGCCCCCCTACAGGGAACACTGAAGCTTTCTTT. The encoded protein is CASSPPTGNTEAFF.

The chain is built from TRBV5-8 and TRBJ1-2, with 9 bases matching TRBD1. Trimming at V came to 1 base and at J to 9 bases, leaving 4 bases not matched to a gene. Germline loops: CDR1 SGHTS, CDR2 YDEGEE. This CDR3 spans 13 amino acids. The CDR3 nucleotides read TGTGCCAGCAGCTTGACAGGGGGCGATCGCTACACCTTC. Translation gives CASSLTGGDRYTF. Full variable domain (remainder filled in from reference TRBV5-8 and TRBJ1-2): EAGVTQSPTHLIKTRGQQATLRCSPISGHTSVYWYQQALGLGLQFLLWYDEGEERNRGNFPPRFSGRQFPNYSSELNVNALELEDSALYLCASSLTGGDRYTFGSGTRLTVV.

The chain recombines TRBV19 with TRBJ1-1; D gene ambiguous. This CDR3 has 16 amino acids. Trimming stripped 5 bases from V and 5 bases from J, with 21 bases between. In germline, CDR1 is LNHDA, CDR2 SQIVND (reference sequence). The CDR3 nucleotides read TGTGCCAGTAGTTTGGGTCCAGGCAAATCTGGGACTGAAGCTTTCTTT. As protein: CASSLGPGKSGTEAFF.

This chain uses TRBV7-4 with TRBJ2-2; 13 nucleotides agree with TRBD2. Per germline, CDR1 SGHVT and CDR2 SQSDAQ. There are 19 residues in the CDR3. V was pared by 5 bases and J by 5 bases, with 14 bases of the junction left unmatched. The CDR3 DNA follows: TGTGCCAGCAGCCAAGGACTAGCGGGAGACGAAGGGTGGACCGGGGAGCTGTTTTTT. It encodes CASSQGLAGDEGWTGELFF.

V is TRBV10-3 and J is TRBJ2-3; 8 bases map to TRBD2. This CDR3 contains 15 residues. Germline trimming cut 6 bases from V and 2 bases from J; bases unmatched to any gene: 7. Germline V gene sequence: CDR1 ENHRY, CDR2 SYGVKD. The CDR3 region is CAISDSGSATDTQYF. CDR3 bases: TGTGCCATCAGCGACAGCGGGAGTGCCACAGATACGCAGTATTTT.

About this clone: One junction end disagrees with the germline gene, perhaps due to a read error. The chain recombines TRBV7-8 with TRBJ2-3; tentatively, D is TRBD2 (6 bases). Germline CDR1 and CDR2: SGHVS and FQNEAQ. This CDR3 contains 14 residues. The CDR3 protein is CASSLATGSDTQYF. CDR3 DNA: TGTGCCAGCAGCCTAGCGACCGGGTCGGATACGCAGTATTTT.

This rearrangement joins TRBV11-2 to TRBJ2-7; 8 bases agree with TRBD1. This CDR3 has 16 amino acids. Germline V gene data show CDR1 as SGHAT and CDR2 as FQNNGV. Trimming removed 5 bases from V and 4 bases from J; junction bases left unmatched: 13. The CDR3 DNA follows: TGTGCCAGCAGCCCCCAGATGGGGACAGGATATTACGAGCAGTACTTC. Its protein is CASSPQMGTGYYEQYF. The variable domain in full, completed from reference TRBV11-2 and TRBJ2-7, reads EAGVAQSPRYKIIEKRQSVAFWCNPISGHATLYWYQQILGQGPKLLIQFQNNGVVDDSQLPKDRFSAERLKGVDSTLKIQPAKLEDSAVYLCASSPQMGTGYYEQYFGPGTRLTVT.

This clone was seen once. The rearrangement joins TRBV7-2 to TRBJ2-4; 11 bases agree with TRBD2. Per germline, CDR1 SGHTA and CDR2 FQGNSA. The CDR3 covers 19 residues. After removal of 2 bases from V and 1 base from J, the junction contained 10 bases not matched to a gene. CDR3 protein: CASSLFLAGGAVAKNIQYF. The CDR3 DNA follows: TGTGCCAGCAGCTTATTTCTAGCGGGGGGCGCGGTCGCCAAAAACATTCAGTACTTC.

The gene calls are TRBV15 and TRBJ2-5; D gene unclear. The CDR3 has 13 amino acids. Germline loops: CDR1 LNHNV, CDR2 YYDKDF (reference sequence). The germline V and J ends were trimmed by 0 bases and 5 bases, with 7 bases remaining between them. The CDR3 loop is CATSRDFAETQYF. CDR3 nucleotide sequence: TGTGCCACCAGCAGAGATTTCGCGGAGACCCAGTACTTC.

CDR3 sequence reads: CASSGRQATSGSPLHF. CDR3 nucleotides: TGTGCCAGCTCAGGGAGACAGGCGACCTCGGGCTCACCCCTCCACTTT. V and J are TRBV18 and TRBJ1-6; TRBD1 is a possible D gene (6 bases). The germline V gene encodes CDR1 KGHSH and CDR2 LQKENI. This CDR3 is 16 amino acids long. With 5 bases removed from V and 10 bases from J, the gap between germline ends came to 21 bases.

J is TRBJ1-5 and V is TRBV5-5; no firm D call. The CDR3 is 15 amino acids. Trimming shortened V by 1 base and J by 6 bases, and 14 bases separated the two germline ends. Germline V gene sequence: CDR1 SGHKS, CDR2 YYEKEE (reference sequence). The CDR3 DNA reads TGTGCCAGCAGCTTGACCCTCCCGGAGGGTCAGCCCCAGCATTTT. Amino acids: CASSLTLPEGQPQHF.

This chain's CDR3 is CATARDTAHYGYTF. Written as DNA, the CDR3 is TGTGCCACAGCCCGGGACACGGCGCACTATGGCTACACCTTC. V gene TRBV7-9 combines with J gene TRBJ1-2, with TRBD1 as a possible D gene (6 bases). The CDR3 is made up of 14 amino acids. Trimming pared 10 bases from V and 3 bases from J, leaving 18 bases between. CDR1 and CDR2 from the germline V gene are SEHNR and FQNEAQ (reference sequence).

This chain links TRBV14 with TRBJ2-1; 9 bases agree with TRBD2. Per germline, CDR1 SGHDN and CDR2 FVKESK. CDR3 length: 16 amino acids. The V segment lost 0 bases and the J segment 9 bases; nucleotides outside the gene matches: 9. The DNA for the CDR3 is TGTGCCAGCAGCCAAGAAGGCGGGAGGGCCCATCGTGAGCAGTTCTTC. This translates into CASSQEGGRAHREQFF.

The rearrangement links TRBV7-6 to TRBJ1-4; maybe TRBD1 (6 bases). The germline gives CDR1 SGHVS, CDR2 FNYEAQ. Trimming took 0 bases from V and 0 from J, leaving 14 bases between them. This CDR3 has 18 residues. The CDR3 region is CASSLAPIQGPTNEKLFF. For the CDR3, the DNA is TGTGCCAGCAGCTTAGCGCCTATACAGGGTCCAACTAATGAAAAACTGTTTTTT.

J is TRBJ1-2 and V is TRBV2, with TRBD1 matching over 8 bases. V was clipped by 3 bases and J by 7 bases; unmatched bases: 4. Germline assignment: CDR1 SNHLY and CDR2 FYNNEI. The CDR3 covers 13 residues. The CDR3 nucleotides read TGTGCCAGCAGTGATCAGGGGGCTTTTGGCTACACCTTC. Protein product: CASSDQGAFGYTF.